The sequence of this TCR beta chain was determined in a study of blood T cell repertoires in COVID-19. Study-wide background: Whether acute or convalescent, the COVID-19 samples came from the United States, Italy and Spain. From T cells, B-cell-depleted T cells, or PBMCs came the material, which was cDNA or gDNA.

In the source study's methods: Amplification of reference gene primers was used by the study to estimate nucleated cell counts. Libraries were prepared by immunoSEQ multiplex PCR; TCRdb keeps only in-frame clonotypes and omits some of them. Clone size and the V and J calls come from that table; the DNA yielded D and trimming. Of 20,000 to 25,000 clones in the sample, approximately 84% are singletons; the top ten hold 3.2%. This clone has only one observation. V shed 3 bases and J shed 2 bases, with 11 bases lying between them. This CDR3 is 14 amino acids long. Germline V gene sequence: CDR1 LNHDA, CDR2 SQIVND (reference sequence).

The sequencing input was peripheral blood. The receptor comes from a man aged 40-49 years with acute or convalescent COVID-19. The V gene is TRBV19, the J gene TRBJ2-7; maybe TRBD1 (6 bases). This chain's CDR3 is CASSMGALTYEQYF. CDR3 DNA sequence: TGTGCCAGTAGTATGGGGGCCCTAACCTACGAGCAGTACTTC.